This T cell receptor (beta chain) emerged from a study of control samples from healthy donors and cancer patients. Assay used: immunoSEQ multiplex PCR; TCRdb lists only in-frame clones, some missing. The sample includes about 100,000 clones, over 90% of them seen just once. Sequenced: blood. This sequence was found in a man aged 18 to 30 in good health.

Here the CDR3 reads CASSDRGHNSPLHF. CDR3 DNA: TGTGCCAGCTCCGACAGGGGTCATAATTCACCCCTCCACTTT. This rearrangement joins TRBV14 to TRBJ1-6; 8 positions match TRBD1. The CDR3 runs 14 residues. The ends lost 8 bases at V and 5 bases at J; junction bases unmatched: 5. Per germline, CDR1 SGHDN and CDR2 FVKESK.